These 15 T cell receptor beta chains share one sample of origin, sequenced in a study of tumor and adjacent non-tumor tissue in lung cancer (dated by TCRdb to between 2018 and 2020). Libraries were prepared through multiplex PCR. The run used an Illumina HiSeq 2500. TCRbeta libraries were built by three rounds of nested PCR using primers (Table S4), following protocols modified from ARM-PCR. The public reads were reprocessed in TCRdb via fastp at Q25 and MiXCR, keeping in-frame beta chains. Records with the same CDR3 protein are collapsed into one entry carrying the most frequent genes and DNA. Here the sample has around 70,000 distinct CDR3 sequences; 73% occur a single time. The ten largest clones take up approximately 30% of the sample. Bulk unsorted tissue served as the source for RNA extraction, and RNA quality was assessed using a NanoDrop ND-1000 and an Agilent 2100. The sequencing input was lung tumor tissue. The receptors derive from a man in his sixties with non-small cell lung cancer.

The chain has TRBV2 and TRBJ1-5; 9 bases match TRBD1. Germline V gene lookup returns CDR1 SNHLY and CDR2 FYNNEI. The J segment lost 13 bases and the V segment lost 8 bases, leaving 15 bases of the junction unmatched. The CDR3 is made up of 14 amino acids. For the CDR3, the DNA is TGTGCCAGCGACAACAGGGGGCCGAATCGGCCACAGCATTTT. Amino acids: CASDNRGPNRPQHF.

The chain recombines TRBV12-3 or TRBV12-4 with TRBJ2-1, with a tentative D call TRBD1 (6 bases). There are 14 residues in the CDR3. Between the trimmed V and J ends, which lost 2 bases and 10 bases, there was a span of 15 bases. The CDR3, as DNA: TGTGCCAGCAGTTTAAGCGGTTCCAGGGGCGAGCAGTTCTTC. Protein sequence: CASSLSGSRGEQFF.

The count of this clonotype is one. The chain recombines TRBV7-8 with TRBJ2-5, with a weak D call TRBD2 (5 bases). Trimming stripped 1 base from V and 2 bases from J, with 20 bases between. Germline CDR1 SGHVS, CDR2 FQNEAQ. This CDR3 comprises 18 residues. This chain's CDR3 is CASSLGGSEVYDQETQYF. The CDR3 nucleotides are TGTGCCAGCAGCTTAGGTGGTTCGGAGGTATATGATCAAGAGACCCAGTACTTC.

The V gene is TRBV11-2, the J gene TRBJ2-4; 7 bases are shared with TRBD2. The CDR3 spans 19 residues. J was trimmed by 2 bases and V by 1 base; bases with no gene match: 14. Germline-derived CDR1 and CDR2 are SGHAT and FQNNGV. The CDR3 spells CASSLAASGRGVSKNIQYF. The DNA of the CDR3 is TGTGCCAGCAGCTTAGCAGCTAGCGGAAGAGGAGTATCCAAAAACATTCAGTACTTC.

Of note for this clonotype: Since a much larger clone is just one base distant, this may be a read error. The chain recombines TRBV6-5 with TRBJ2-7; no firm D call. CDR3 length: 16 amino acids. Trimming removed 6 bases from V and 0 bases from J, with 18 bases in between. Germline V lookup: CDR1 MNHEY, CDR2 SVGAGI. The CDR3 loop is CASRIDGRTVSYEQYF. In nucleotides, the CDR3 is TGTGCCAGCAGGATAGACGGGCGGACCGTCTCCTACGAGCAGTACTTC.

As concerns this clonotype: An end of the junction differs from the germline gene, which may be a read error. This chain uses TRBV29-1 with TRBJ1-5; D gene uncertain. This CDR3 is built from 13 residues. Germline CDR1 is SQVTM and CDR2 is ANQGSEA. In DNA, the CDR3 is TGCAGAGTTATCAGTAATGGCAATCAGCCCCACCATTTT. Residues: CRVISNGNQPHHF.

In the case of this clonotype: A read error may produce the germline difference seen at one junction end. This chain joins TRBV6-1 and TRBJ2-1, with 7 bases that match TRBD2. Looked up from germline, CDR1 is MNHNS and CDR2 is SASEGT. There are 14 residues in the CDR3. The CDR3 region is CASFSTAGYNEQSF. Written as DNA, the CDR3 is TGTGCCAGCTTCTCCACAGCGGGGTACAATGAGCAGTCCTTC.

This clonotype was picked up a small number of times. The CDR3 ends on some other residue instead of the conserved phenylalanine or tryptophan, so this is likely a read error. This chain joins TRBV14 and TRBJ2-5, with D unresolved. The CDR3 covers 12 residues. The germline V gene has CDR1 SGHDN and CDR2 FVKESK. CDR3 residues: CANSQGWETQYV. CDR3 sequence (DNA): TGTGCCAACAGCCAAGGCTGGGAGACCCAGTACGTC.

CDR3 sequence (DNA): TGCAGTGCTAGGGGACAGGGATCTTTCCAAGAGCAGTACTTC. It translates to CSARGQGSFQEQYF. This chain connects TRBV20-1 to TRBJ2-7; TRBD1 matches 9 bases. In germline, CDR1 is DFQATT, CDR2 SNEGSKA (reference sequence). The CDR3 has 14 amino acids. Trimming cost V 3 bases and J 7 bases; bases outside gene matches: 10.

The chain couples TRBV12-3 or TRBV12-4 to TRBJ2-1; TRBD2 matches 9 bases. V shed 7 bases and J 5 bases; nucleotides not matched to a gene: 6. The CDR3 consists of 14 residues. CDR3 coding DNA: TGTGCCAGCAATCCAGGACTAGCGAACAATGAGCAGTTCTTC. It encodes CASNPGLANNEQFF.

The genes are TRBV28 and TRBJ2-1; TRBD2 agrees at 10 bases. CDR3 length: 21 residues. V was pared by 1 base and J by 8 bases, with 23 bases of the junction left unmatched. The germline V gene encodes CDR1 MDHEN and CDR2 SYDVKM. The DNA for the CDR3 is TGTGCCAGCAGTTTATCTCCTTTTGGGTTGGCTAGCGGGAGAGGTATCTATGAGCAGTTCTTC. Protein sequence: CASSLSPFGLASGRGIYEQFF. Together with reference TRBV28 and TRBJ2-1, the CDR3 gives the full variable domain: DVKVTQSSRYLVKRTGEKVFLECVQDMDHENMFWYRQDPGLGLRLIYFSYDVKMKEKGDIPEGYSVSREKKERFSLILESASTNQTSMYLCASSLSPFGLASGRGIYEQFFGPGTRLTVL.

This clonotype was seen at least ten times. CDR3 DNA sequence: TGTGCCTGGAGTGGAAGCCCCGGACAGGAGGAAGGCATCTGGACCTACAATGAGCAGTTCTTC. It specifies CAWSGSPGQEEGIWTYNEQFF. V usage is TRBV30 and J usage is TRBJ2-1; 7 nucleotides line up with TRBD1. This CDR3 contains 21 residues. Germline trimming cut 1 base from V and 2 bases from J; bases unmatched to any gene: 23. Germline CDR1 reads GTSNPN; CDR2 reads SVGIG (reference sequence).

In regard to this clonotype: Since no conserved phenylalanine or tryptophan closes the CDR3, a read error is the likely cause. Because the CDR3's place on the DNA is in doubt, the DNA is left out and the CDR3 is given as listed by TCRdb. V gene TRBV20-1 combines with J gene TRBJ2-2; the table gives TRBD2 as D, unverified against the DNA. The CDR3 has 16 residues if both end residues are counted. The germline CDR1 and CDR2 sequences are DFQATT and SNEGSKA (reference sequence). The CDR3 loop is CSAPLAGGPETGELFL.

With respect to this clonotype: A single base separates this from a much larger clone, so it may be a read error. The J gene is TRBJ2-5, the V gene TRBV12-3 or TRBV12-4; a possible D gene is TRBD2 (6 bases). Deletions cut 1 base from V and 9 bases from J, with 15 bases between. This CDR3 is 14 amino acids long. CDR3 DNA sequence: TGTGCCAGCAGTTTAGACGGGGCTGGGGAGGCCCAGTACTTC. It codes for CASSLDGAGEAQYF.

With respect to this clonotype: A read error is likely, as this CDR3 ends without the conserved phenylalanine or tryptophan. V usage is TRBV20-1 and J usage is TRBJ1-1; D not certain. Germline assignment: CDR1 DFQATT and CDR2 SNEGSKA (reference sequence). The CDR3 has 12 amino acids. For the CDR3, the DNA is TGCGGTGCCCACTCTAGTGGGTCTGAAGCTTTCTTG. Its translation is CGAHSSGSEAFL.